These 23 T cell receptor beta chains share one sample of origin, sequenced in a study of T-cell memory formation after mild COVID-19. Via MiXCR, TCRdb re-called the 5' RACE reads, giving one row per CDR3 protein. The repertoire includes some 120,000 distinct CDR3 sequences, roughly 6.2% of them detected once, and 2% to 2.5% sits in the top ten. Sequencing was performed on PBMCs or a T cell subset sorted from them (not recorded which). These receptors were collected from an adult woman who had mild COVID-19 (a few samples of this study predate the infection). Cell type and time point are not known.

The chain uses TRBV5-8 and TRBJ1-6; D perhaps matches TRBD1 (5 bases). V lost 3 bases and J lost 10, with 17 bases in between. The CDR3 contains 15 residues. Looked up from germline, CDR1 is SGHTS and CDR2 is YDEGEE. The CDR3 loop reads CASSSLGAGGSPLHF. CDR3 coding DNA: TGTGCCAGCAGCTCTCTTGGGGCCGGCGGCTCACCCCTCCACTTT.

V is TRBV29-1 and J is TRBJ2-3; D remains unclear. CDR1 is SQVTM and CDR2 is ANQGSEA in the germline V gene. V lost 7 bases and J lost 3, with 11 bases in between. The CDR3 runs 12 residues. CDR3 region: CSGIGATDTQYF. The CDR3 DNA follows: TGCAGCGGTATCGGAGCTACAGATACGCAGTATTTT.

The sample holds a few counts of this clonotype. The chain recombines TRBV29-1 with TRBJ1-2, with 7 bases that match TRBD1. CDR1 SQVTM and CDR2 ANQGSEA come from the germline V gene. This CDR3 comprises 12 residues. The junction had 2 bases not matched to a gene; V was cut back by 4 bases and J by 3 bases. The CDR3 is CSVAQGDYGYTF. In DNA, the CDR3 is TGCAGCGTTGCGCAGGGGGACTATGGCTACACCTTC.

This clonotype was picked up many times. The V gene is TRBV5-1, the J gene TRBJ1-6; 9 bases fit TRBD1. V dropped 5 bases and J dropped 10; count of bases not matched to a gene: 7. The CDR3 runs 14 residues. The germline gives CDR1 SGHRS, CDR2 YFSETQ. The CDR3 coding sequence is TGCGCCAGCAGGGAACAGGGGGCTCGATCACCCCTCCACTTT. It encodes CASREQGARSPLHF.

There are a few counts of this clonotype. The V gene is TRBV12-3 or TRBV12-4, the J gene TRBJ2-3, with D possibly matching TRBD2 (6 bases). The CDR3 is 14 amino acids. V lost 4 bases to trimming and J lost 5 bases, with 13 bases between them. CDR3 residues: CASSWLATVDTQYF. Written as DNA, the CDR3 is TGTGCCAGCAGTTGGCTAGCGACCGTAGATACGCAGTATTTT.

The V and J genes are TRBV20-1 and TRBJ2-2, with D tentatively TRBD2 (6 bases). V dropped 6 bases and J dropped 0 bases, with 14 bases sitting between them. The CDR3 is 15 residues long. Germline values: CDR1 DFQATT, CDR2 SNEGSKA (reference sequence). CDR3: CSARARDSNTGELFF. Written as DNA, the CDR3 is TGCAGTGCGAGGGCGCGGGACTCGAACACCGGGGAGCTGTTTTTT.

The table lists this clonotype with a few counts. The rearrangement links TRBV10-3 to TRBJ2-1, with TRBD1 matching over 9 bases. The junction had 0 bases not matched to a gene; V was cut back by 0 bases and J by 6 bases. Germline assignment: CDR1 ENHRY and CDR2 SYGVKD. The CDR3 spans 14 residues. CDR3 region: CAISESTGGNEQFF. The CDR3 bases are TGTGCCATCAGTGAGTCGACAGGGGGCAATGAGCAGTTCTTC.

CDR3 protein: CASSQEKAGGAYEQYF. Written as DNA, the CDR3 is TGCGCCAGCAGCCAAGAGAAAGCTGGGGGGGCCTACGAGCAGTACTTC. The chain links TRBV4-1 to TRBJ2-7; TRBD2 matches at 7 bases. CDR3 size: 16 residues. The V segment lost 0 bases and the J segment 2 bases; nucleotides outside the gene matches: 7. CDR1 is MGHRA, CDR2 YSYEKL, per germline.

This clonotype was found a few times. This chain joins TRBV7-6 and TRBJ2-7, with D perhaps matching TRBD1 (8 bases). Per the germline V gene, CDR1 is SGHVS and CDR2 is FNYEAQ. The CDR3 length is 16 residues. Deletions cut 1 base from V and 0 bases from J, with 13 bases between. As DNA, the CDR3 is TGTGCCAGCAGCTTAGGGGGGGGACAGGTCTCCTACGAGCAGTACTTC. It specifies CASSLGGGQVSYEQYF. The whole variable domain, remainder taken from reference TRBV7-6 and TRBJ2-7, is GAGVSQSPRYKVTKRGQDVALRCDPISGHVSLYWYRQALGQGPEFLTYFNYEAQQDKSGLPNDRFSAERPEGSISTLTIQRTEQRDSAMYRCASSLGGGQVSYEQYFGPGTRLTVT.

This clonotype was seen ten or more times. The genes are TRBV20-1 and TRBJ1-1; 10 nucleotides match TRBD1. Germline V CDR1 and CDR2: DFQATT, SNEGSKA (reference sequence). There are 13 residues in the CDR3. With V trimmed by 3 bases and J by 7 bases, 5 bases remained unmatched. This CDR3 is CSASSTGGSEAFF. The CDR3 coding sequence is TGCAGTGCTAGTTCGACAGGGGGCAGTGAAGCTTTCTTT.

This CDR3 is CSTIPGQPNSPLHF. In DNA form, the CDR3 reads TGCAGTACCATTCCGGGACAACCAAATTCACCCCTCCACTTT. J is TRBJ1-6 and V is TRBV20-1; perhaps TRBD1 as D (6 bases). Germline V gene sequence: CDR1 DFQATT, CDR2 SNEGSKA (reference sequence). V was pared by 8 bases and J by 7 bases, with 18 bases between. CDR3 size: 14 residues.

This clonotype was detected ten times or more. For the CDR3, the DNA is TGTGCCAGCAGCCCCCCCAAACGCGGTTACAATGAGCAGTTCTTC. Protein sequence: CASSPPKRGYNEQFF. The chain couples TRBV12-3 or TRBV12-4 to TRBJ2-1; D remains unclear. V was cut by 6 bases and J by 4 bases, with 16 bases left in between. The CDR3 length is 15 residues.

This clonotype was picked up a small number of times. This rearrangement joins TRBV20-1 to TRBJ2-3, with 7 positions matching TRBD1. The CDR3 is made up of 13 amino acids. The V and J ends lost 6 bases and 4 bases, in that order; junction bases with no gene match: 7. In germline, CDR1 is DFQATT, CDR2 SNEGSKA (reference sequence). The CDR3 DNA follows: TGCAGTGCCCAGACAGGGCCCGCAGATACGCAGTATTTT. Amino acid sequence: CSAQTGPADTQYF.

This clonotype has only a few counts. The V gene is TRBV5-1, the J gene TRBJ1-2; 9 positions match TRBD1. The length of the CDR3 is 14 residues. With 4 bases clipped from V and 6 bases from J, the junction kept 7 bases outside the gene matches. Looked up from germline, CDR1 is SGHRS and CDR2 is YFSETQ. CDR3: CASSHERTGDGYTF. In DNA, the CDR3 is TGCGCCAGCAGCCACGAGCGGACAGGGGATGGCTACACCTTC.

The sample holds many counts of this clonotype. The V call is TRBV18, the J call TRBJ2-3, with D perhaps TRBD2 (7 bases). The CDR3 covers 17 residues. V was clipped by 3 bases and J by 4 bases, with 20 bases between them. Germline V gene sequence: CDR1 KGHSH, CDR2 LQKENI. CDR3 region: CASSPNTAGAASDTQYF. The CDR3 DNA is TGTGCCAGCTCACCCAATACTGCGGGGGCGGCATCAGATACGCAGTATTTT.

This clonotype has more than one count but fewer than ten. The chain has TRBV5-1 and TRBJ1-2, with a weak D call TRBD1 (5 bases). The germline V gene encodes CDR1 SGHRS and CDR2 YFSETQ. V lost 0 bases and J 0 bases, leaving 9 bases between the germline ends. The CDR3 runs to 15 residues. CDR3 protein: CASSLVGGANYGYTF. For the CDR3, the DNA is TGCGCCAGCAGCTTGGTTGGGGGAGCTAACTATGGCTACACCTTC.

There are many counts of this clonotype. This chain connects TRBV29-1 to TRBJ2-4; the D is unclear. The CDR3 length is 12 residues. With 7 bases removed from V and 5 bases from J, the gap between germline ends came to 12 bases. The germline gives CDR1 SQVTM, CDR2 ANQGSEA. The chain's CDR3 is CSARARENIQYF. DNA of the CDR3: TGCAGCGCCCGGGCAAGGGAAAACATTCAGTACTTC.

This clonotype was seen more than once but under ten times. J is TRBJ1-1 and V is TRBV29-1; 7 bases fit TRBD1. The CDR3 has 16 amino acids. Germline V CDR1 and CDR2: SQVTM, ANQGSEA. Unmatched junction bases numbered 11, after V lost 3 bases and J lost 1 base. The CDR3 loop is CSVDRRPTGKNTEAFF. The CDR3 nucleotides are TGCAGCGTTGACCGACGCCCGACAGGGAAGAACACTGAAGCTTTCTTT.

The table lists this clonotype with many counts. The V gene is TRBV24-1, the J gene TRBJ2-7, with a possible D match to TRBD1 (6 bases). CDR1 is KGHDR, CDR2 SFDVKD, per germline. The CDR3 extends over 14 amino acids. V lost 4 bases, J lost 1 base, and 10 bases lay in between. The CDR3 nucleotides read TGTGCCACCAGTGACTCCGGACAGTCCTACGAGCAGTACTTC. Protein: CATSDSGQSYEQYF.

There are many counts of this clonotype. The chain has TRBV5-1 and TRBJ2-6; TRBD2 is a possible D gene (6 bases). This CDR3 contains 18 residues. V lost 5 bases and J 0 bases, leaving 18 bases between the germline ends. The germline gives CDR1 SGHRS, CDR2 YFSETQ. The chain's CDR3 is CASSPTSSVISGANVLTF. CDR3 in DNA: TGCGCCAGCAGTCCAACTAGCTCCGTCATCTCTGGGGCCAACGTCCTGACTTTC.

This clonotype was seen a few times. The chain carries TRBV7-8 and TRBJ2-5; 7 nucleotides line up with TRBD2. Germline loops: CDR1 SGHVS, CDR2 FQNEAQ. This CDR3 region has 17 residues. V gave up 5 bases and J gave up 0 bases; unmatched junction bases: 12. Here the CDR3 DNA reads TGTGCCAGCAGCCTCCCCCGGGACTACCAGTACCAAGAGACCCAGTACTTC. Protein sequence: CASSLPRDYQYQETQYF. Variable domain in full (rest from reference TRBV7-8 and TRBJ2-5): GAGVSQSPRYKVAKRGQDVALRCDPISGHVSLFWYQQALGQGPEFLTYFQNEAQLDKSGLPSDRFFAERPEGSVSTLKIQRTQQEDSAVYLCASSLPRDYQYQETQYFGPGTRLLVL.

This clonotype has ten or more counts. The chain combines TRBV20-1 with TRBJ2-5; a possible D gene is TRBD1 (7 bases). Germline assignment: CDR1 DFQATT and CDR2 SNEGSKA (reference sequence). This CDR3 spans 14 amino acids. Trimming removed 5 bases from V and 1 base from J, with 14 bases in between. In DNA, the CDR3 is TGCAGTGCTTCCGGAGGGACAGCCCAAGAGACCCAGTACTTC. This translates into CSASGGTAQETQYF.

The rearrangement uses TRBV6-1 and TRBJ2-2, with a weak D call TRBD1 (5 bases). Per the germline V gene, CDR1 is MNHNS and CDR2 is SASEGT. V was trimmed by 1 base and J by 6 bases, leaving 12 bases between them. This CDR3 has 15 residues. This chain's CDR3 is CASSEDTGSAGELFF. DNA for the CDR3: TGTGCCAGCAGTGAAGATACAGGTTCGGCCGGGGAGCTGTTTTTT.